A single sample is the source of the 21 T cell receptor beta chains below, sequenced in a study of human T cells and chemical hapten exposure. Each CDR3 protein is one row after TCRdb ran MiXCR on the RACE reads. In the table there are some 400,000 distinct CDR3 sequences, more than 4.5% of which are singletons. Time point given: pre-sensitization, week 0. As to treatment: therapeutic diphenylcyclopropenone sensitization with weekly scalp DPC. The sequences come from whole blood, collected in connection with sensitization to the hapten diphenylcyclopropenone (DPC). The receptor source for this set is a woman between 45 and 60 years old with alopecia areata. Some clones in this sample may be carry-over from other donors' samples.

This clonotype was seen more than once but under ten times. The CDR3 loop is CASSVQGDQETQYF. CDR3 bases: TGTGCCAGCAGCGTTCAGGGGGACCAAGAGACCCAGTACTTC. The gene calls are TRBV9 and TRBJ2-5, with 7 bases fitting TRBD1. The CDR3 covers 14 residues. Germline assignment: CDR1 SGDLS and CDR2 YYNGEE. The V gene end was trimmed by 2 bases and the J gene end by 0 bases; junction bases not matched to a gene: 1.

J is TRBJ2-3 and V is TRBV29-1, with 8 bases aligning to TRBD1. The V and J ends lost 4 bases and 5 bases, in that order; junction bases with no gene match: 14. This CDR3 has 16 amino acids. The germline gives CDR1 SQVTM, CDR2 ANQGSEA. This chain's CDR3 is CSVVRGQGVRGDTQYF. DNA for the CDR3: TGCAGCGTTGTGAGAGGACAGGGTGTGAGGGGAGATACGCAGTATTTT.

This clonotype has only a few counts. This chain connects TRBV27 to TRBJ2-1; 11 bases align to TRBD2. The germline gives CDR1 MNHEY, CDR2 SMNVEV (reference sequence). This CDR3 contains 16 residues. The J segment lost 7 bases and the V segment lost 5 bases, leaving 10 bases of the junction unmatched. Written as DNA, the CDR3 is TGTGCCAGCAGTACCCTATTAGCGGGAGGGACTAATGAGCAGTTCTTC. It yields the protein CASSTLLAGGTNEQFF.

This clonotype was found a few times. V and J are TRBV11-2 and TRBJ1-3; D remains unclear. Between the trimmed V and J ends, which lost 4 bases and 2 bases, there was a span of 12 bases. Germline CDR1 SGHAT, CDR2 FQNNGV. The CDR3 has 15 amino acids. The CDR3 DNA follows: TGTGCCAGCAGCTGGACCTCGGTAGCTGGAAACACCATATATTTT. Its translation is CASSWTSVAGNTIYF.

The V call is TRBV19, the J call TRBJ2-1, with TRBD2 matching 9 bases. The germline V gene has CDR1 LNHDA and CDR2 SQIVND (reference sequence). The CDR3 length is 15 residues. The V gene end was trimmed by 4 bases and the J gene end by 0 bases; junction bases not matched to a gene: 1. The DNA for the CDR3 is TGTGCCAGTAGTACTAGCGGGGACTCCTACAATGAGCAGTTCTTC. Protein product: CASSTSGDSYNEQFF.

This clonotype was counted ten times or more. The CDR3 is CAISETGGTRVDEQFF. The CDR3 DNA reads as TGTGCCATCAGTGAGACGGGGGGGACTAGAGTTGATGAGCAGTTCTTC. This chain uses TRBV10-3 with TRBJ2-1; 8 bases map to TRBD2. The CDR3 extends over 16 amino acids. CDR1 is ENHRY, CDR2 SYGVKD, per germline. The junction had 11 bases not matched to a gene; V was cut back by 2 bases and J by 8 bases.

There are a few counts of this clonotype. J is TRBJ2-3 and V is TRBV28; D may be TRBD2 (5 bases). The germline V gene encodes CDR1 MDHEN and CDR2 SYDVKM. The CDR3 has 10 residues. The V and J ends lost 10 bases and 4 bases respectively, with 6 bases between them. CDR3: CATGADTQYF. The CDR3 bases are TGTGCCACCGGGGCAGATACGCAGTATTTT.

There are many counts of this clonotype. The CDR3 loop is CASSFRDPKDTQYF. In nucleotides, the CDR3 is TGTGCCAGCAGCTTTCGGGACCCCAAGGATACGCAGTATTTT. The chain links TRBV7-2 to TRBJ2-3, with D perhaps being TRBD1 or TRBD2 (5 bases each). CDR3 length: 14 residues. V was cut by 3 bases and J by 6 bases, with 13 bases left in between. The germline V gene has CDR1 SGHTA and CDR2 FQGNSA.

This clonotype occurred a few times. The genes are TRBV10-3 and TRBJ1-5; tentative D call: TRBD1 (5 bases). Between the trimmed V and J ends, which lost 4 bases and 4 bases, there was a span of 8 bases. From germline, CDR1 is ENHRY and CDR2 SYGVKD. This CDR3 contains 13 residues. The CDR3 region has the DNA TGTGCCATCAGTGCGGCAGGGAATCAGCCCCAGCATTTT. Translation gives CAISAAGNQPQHF.

The rearrangement links TRBV28 to TRBJ1-5, with D perhaps matching TRBD1 (6 bases). The CDR3 loop spans 15 amino acids. Germline values: CDR1 MDHEN, CDR2 SYDVKM. V gave up 5 bases and J gave up 7 bases, with 18 bases separating them. The CDR3: CASSLGGIHLQPQHF. As DNA, the CDR3 is TGTGCCAGCAGTCTTGGGGGCATCCACCTACAGCCCCAGCATTTT. Using reference TRBV28 and TRBJ1-5 for the parts outside the CDR3, the full variable domain is DVKVTQSSRYLVKRTGEKVFLECVQDMDHENMFWYRQDPGLGLRLIYFSYDVKMKEKGDIPEGYSVSREKKERFSLILESASTNQTSMYLCASSLGGIHLQPQHFGDGTRLSIL.

This clonotype was picked up many times. V is TRBV2 and J is TRBJ1-2; D gene unclear. Germline CDR1 reads SNHLY; CDR2 reads FYNNEI. V was shortened by 6 bases and J by 2 bases, with 10 bases between the two germline ends. The CDR3 has 13 residues. CDR3: CASSDGRNYGYTF. The CDR3 DNA is TGTGCCAGCAGCGACGGGAGAAACTATGGCTACACCTTC. Based on the CDR3 plus reference TRBV2 and TRBJ1-2, the full variable domain is EPEVTQTPSHQVTQMGQEVILRCVPISNHLYFYWYRQILGQKVEFLVSFYNNEISEKSEIFDDQFSVERPDGSNFTLKIRSTKLEDSAMYFCASSDGRNYGYTFGSGTRLTVV.

The sample holds many counts of this clonotype. The chain has TRBV7-9 and TRBJ2-7; possible D gene TRBD1, 6 bases. The germline V gene encodes CDR1 SEHNR and CDR2 FQNEAQ (reference sequence). CDR3 length: 12 residues. Trimming cost V 8 bases and J 5 bases, with 13 bases left between them. CDR3 in DNA: TGTGCCAGCGGGGTTACAGGGAACGAGCAGTACTTC. It codes for CASGVTGNEQYF.

This clonotype has only a few counts. The chain links TRBV7-2 to TRBJ1-4; D may be TRBD1 (5 bases). CDR1 and CDR2 from the germline V gene are SGHTA and FQGNSA. This CDR3 spans 15 amino acids. V lost 2 bases and J lost 4, with 11 bases in between. DNA for the CDR3: TGTGCCAGCAGCTTACTTGGACAAATTAATGAAAAACTGTTTTTT. Its protein is CASSLLGQINEKLFF.

This clonotype was observed a few times. The J gene is TRBJ1-1, the V gene TRBV28, with D maybe TRBD1 (6 bases). The CDR3 loop spans 12 amino acids. Per the germline V gene, CDR1 is MDHEN and CDR2 is SYDVKM. V gave up 5 bases and J gave up 6 bases, with 10 bases separating them. CDR3 coding DNA: TGTGCCAGCAGTCCGTGGGGGCCTGAAGCTTTCTTT. It specifies CASSPWGPEAFF.

This clonotype was counted ten times or more. The chain carries TRBV7-3 and TRBJ1-1; no definite D call. V lost 7 bases to trimming and J lost 0 bases, with 9 bases between them. The germline CDR1 and CDR2 sequences are SGHTA and FQGTGA. The length of the CDR3 is 13 residues. The CDR3 protein is CASKRSMNTEAFF. The DNA of the CDR3 is TGTGCCAGCAAAAGGAGTATGAACACTGAAGCTTTCTTT.

This clonotype was found many times. CDR3 amino acids: CSVAGVSGQSPEAFF. The CDR3 DNA is TGCAGCGTTGCCGGGGTATCGGGACAGTCTCCTGAAGCTTTCTTT. The chain uses TRBV29-1 and TRBJ1-1; 7 nucleotides line up with TRBD1. This CDR3 is 15 amino acids long. CDR1 is SQVTM, CDR2 ANQGSEA, per germline. Losses at the gene ends were 4 bases for V and 6 bases for J; bases not matched to a gene: 14.

This clonotype was counted many times. This chain's CDR3 is CASRNGNLGEQYF. Here the CDR3 DNA reads TGTGCCAGCAGGAACGGGAACCTGGGGGAGCAGTACTTC. The genes are TRBV28 and TRBJ2-7; D is perhaps TRBD2 (5 bases). This CDR3 comprises 13 residues. V shed 6 bases and J shed 7 bases, with 16 bases lying between them. Germline CDR1 and CDR2: MDHEN and SYDVKM.

This clonotype was counted ten times or more. The chain combines TRBV5-6 with TRBJ2-1; D gene unclear. CDR3 length: 15 residues. Trimming took off 3 bases at V and 0 bases at J, with 10 bases between the two ends. The germline gives CDR1 SGHDT, CDR2 YYEEEE. As DNA, the CDR3 is TGTGCCAGCAGCTCCGACGGTTACTCCTACAATGAGCAGTTCTTC. It is translated as CASSSDGYSYNEQFF.

In regard to this clonotype: The junction does not match germline at one end; this may be a read error. This rearrangement joins TRBV4-3 to TRBJ2-2; TRBD2 is a possible D gene (6 bases). From germline, CDR1 is LGHNA and CDR2 YSLEER. The CDR3 totals 13 residues. DNA for the CDR3: TGCGCCAGCAGCCAAGACAACACCGGGGGGCTGTTTTTT. Translated: CASSQDNTGGLFF.

This clonotype has only a few counts. The V gene is TRBV6-5, the J gene TRBJ2-6; D is perhaps TRBD1 (6 bases). CDR1 MNHEY and CDR2 SVGAGI come from the germline V gene. The CDR3 has 15 amino acids. Trimming removed 6 bases from V and 1 base from J, with 10 bases in between. The CDR3 sequence is CASRDTGSGANVLTF. CDR3 sequence (DNA): TGTGCCAGCAGAGATACAGGGTCTGGGGCCAACGTCCTGACTTTC.

The chain joins TRBV6-2 or TRBV6-3 to TRBJ2-5; TRBD2 aligns across 7 bases. Germline V gives CDR1 MNHEY, CDR2 SVGEGT. Germline trimming cut 5 bases from V and 5 bases from J; bases unmatched to any gene: 8. The CDR3 is 14 residues long. The CDR3 DNA sequence: TGTGCCAGCAGTCACAGGACTAGGTGGGAGACCCAGTACTTC. Amino acid sequence: CASSHRTRWETQYF.